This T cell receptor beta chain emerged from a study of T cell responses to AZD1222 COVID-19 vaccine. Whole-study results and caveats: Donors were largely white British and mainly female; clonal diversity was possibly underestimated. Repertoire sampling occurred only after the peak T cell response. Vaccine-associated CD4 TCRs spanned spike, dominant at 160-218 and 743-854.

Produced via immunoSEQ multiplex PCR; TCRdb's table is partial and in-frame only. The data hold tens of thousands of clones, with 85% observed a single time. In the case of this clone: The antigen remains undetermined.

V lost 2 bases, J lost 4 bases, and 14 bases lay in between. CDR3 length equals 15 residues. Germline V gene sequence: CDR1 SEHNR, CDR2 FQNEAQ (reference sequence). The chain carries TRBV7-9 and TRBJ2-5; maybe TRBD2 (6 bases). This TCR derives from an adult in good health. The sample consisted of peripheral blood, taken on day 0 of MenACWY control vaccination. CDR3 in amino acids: CASSLRGTSLETQYF. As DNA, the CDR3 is TGTGCCAGCAGCTTACGGGGGACCTCTTTAGAGACCCAGTACTTC.